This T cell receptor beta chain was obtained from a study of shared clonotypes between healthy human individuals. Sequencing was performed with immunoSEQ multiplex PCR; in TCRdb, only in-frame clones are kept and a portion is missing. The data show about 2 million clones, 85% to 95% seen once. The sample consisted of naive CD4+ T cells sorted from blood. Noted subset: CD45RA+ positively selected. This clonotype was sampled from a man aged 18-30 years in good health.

The CDR3 reads CASSLIRAGNEKLFF. CDR3 DNA: TGCGCCAGCAGCTTGATAAGGGCAGGCAATGAAAAACTGTTTTTT. The V call is TRBV5-1, the J call TRBJ1-4; D uncertain. Germline CDR1 SGHRS, CDR2 YFSETQ. Trimming pared 1 base from V and 5 bases from J, leaving 12 bases between. CDR3 length: 15 amino acids.